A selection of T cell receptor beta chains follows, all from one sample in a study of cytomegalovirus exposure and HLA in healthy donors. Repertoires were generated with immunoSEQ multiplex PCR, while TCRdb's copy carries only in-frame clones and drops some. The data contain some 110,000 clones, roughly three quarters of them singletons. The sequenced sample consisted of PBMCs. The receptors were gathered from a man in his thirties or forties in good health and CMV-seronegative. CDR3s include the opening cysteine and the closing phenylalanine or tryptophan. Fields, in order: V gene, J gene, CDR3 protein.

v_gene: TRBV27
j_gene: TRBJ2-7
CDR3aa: CASSLSTDSYEQYF

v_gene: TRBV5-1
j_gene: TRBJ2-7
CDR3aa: CASSLGSGSRDEQYF

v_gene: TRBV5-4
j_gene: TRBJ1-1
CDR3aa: CASSLDRGNTEAFF

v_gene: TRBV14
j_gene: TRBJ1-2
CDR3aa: CASSQGQIYGYTF

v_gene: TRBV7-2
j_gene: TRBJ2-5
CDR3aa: CASSRDNQETQYF

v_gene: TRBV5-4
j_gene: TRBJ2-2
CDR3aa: CASSPPGQGTGELFF

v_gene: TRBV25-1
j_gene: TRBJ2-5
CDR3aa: CASSDLRMGPTFGSGQYF

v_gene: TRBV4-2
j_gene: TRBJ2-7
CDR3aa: CASSLAGGSEQYF

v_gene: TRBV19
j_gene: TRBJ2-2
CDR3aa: CASSARLAANTGELFF

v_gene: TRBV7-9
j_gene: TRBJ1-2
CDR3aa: CASSLVGQGGGYTF

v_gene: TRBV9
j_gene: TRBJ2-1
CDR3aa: CASSALGWTRGSNEQFF